This TCR beta chain is from a study of blood T cells in healthy people across ages. This clonotype was observed a handful of times. A J-beta primer mix and a sample-barcoded 5' primer were used in a second PCR of about 7 to 12 cycles. TCRdb re-derived calls from the 5' RACE reads in MiXCR, one entry per CDR3 protein. The table has about 580,000 distinct CDR3 sequences, roughly 43% seen once; the top ten hold roughly 24%. Every sample yielded at least 6 million isolated PBMCs. The sample was blood. The clonotype comes from an older man in good health.

CDR3 in DNA: TGTGCCAGCAGTCCCGTGGGGGTAGCGGGAGGCGGAGAGTTCTTC. Translated: CASSPVGVAGGGEFF. The rearrangement links TRBV12-3 or TRBV12-4 to TRBJ2-1; 10 bases match TRBD2. V was clipped by 5 bases and J by 14 bases; unmatched bases: 15. CDR3 size: 15 residues.